This TCR beta chain was recovered during a study of OX40 agonist ivuxolimab in advanced cancers. The overall study: Each dose-escalation patient presented with hepatocellular carcinoma, melanoma, renal cell or head and neck cancer. Partial responses occurred in Three dose-escalation patients, one with hepatocellular carcinoma and two with cutaneous melanoma. Study results and limitations: Patients with a partial response at 0.1-3.0 mg/kg had among the lowest clonal expansion.

The sample holds one count of this clone. Its antigen remains unknown. Cycle 7 day 1, cycle 4 day 1, and baseline were the timepoints at which blood was sampled. This table comes from immunoSEQ multiplex PCR, and its TCRdb copy is limited to in-frame clones, with some not included. Among 80,000 to 100,000 clones listed, approximately 94% were seen once. The material sequenced was CD4+ or CD8+ T cells sorted from blood, taken in a trial of the OX40 agonist ivuxolimab. The sequence was collected from an adult with an advanced solid tumor such as melanoma, head and neck, liver or kidney cancer.

The CDR3 here is CASSPGTPIYEQYF. DNA for the CDR3: TGTGCCAGTAGTCCTGGGACACCGATCTACGAGCAGTACTTC. The chain combines TRBV19 with TRBJ2-7; D may be TRBD1 (6 bases). Germline V CDR1 and CDR2: LNHDA, SQIVND (reference sequence). This CDR3 has 14 amino acids. Trimming took 5 bases from V and 3 from J, leaving 14 bases between them.